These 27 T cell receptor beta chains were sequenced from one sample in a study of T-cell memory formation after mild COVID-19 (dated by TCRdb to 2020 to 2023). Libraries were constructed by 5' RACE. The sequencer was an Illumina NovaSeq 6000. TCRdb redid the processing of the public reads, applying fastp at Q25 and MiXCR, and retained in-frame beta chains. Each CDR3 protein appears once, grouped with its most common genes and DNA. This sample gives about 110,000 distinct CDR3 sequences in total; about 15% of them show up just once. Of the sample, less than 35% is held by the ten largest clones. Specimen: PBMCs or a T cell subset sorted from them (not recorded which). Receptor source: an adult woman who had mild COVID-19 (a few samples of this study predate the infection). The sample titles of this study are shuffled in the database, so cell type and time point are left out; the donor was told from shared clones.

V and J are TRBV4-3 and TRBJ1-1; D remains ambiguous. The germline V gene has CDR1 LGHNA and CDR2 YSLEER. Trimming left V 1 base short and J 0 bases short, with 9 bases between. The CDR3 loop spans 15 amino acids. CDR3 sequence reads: CASSQGVRVNTEAFF. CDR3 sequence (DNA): TGCGCCAGCAGCCAAGGAGTTAGAGTGAACACTGAAGCTTTCTTT.

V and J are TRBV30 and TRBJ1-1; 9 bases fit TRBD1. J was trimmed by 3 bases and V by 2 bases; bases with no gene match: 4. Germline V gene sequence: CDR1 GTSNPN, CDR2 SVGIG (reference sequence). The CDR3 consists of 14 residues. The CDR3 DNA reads TGTGCCTGGAGTTTGGACAGGGGCTACACTGAAGCTTTCTTT. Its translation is CAWSLDRGYTEAFF.

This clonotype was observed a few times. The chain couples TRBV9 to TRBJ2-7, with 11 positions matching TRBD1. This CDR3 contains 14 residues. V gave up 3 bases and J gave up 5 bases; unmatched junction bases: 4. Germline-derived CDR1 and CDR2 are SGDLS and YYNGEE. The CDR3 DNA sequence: TGTGCCAGCAGCGGTGGACAGGGGGCGAACGAGCAGTACTTC. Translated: CASSGGQGANEQYF.

The CDR3 DNA is TGTGCCAGCAGCGTAGCTACGAGCGGCTACGAGCAGTACTTC. It is translated as CASSVATSGYEQYF. This chain uses TRBV9 with TRBJ2-7, with D tentatively TRBD2 (5 bases). Per germline, CDR1 SGDLS and CDR2 YYNGEE. V was pared by 0 bases and J by 3 bases, with 10 bases between. The CDR3 sequence is 14 residues long.

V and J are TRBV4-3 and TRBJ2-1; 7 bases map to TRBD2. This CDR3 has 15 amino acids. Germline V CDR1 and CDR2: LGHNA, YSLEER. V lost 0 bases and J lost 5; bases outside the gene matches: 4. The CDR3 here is CASSQERLADNEQFF. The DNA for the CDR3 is TGCGCCAGCAGCCAAGAACGTCTAGCGGACAATGAGCAGTTCTTC.

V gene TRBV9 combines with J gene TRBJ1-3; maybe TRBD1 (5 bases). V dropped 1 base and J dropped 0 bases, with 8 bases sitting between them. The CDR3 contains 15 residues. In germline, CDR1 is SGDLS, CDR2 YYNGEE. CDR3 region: CASSVSGSSGNTIYF. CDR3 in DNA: TGTGCCAGCAGCGTATCAGGGTCCTCTGGAAACACCATATATTTT.

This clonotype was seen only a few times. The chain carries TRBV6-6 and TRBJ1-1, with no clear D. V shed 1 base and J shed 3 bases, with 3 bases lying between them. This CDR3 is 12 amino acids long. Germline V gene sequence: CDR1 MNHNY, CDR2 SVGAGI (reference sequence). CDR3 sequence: CASSYLDTEAFF. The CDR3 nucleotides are TGTGCCAGCAGTTACTTAGACACTGAAGCTTTCTTT.

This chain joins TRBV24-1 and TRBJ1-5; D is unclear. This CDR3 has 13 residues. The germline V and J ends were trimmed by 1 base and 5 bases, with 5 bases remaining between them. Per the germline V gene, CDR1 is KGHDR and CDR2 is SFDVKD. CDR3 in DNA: TGTGCCACCAGTGATTTATGGGATCAGCCCCAGCATTTT. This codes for CATSDLWDQPQHF.

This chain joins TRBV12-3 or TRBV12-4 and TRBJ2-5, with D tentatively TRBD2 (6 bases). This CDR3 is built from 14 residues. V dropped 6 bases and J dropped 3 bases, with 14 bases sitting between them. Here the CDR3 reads CASRFPGAEETQYF. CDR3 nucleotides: TGTGCCAGCAGGTTCCCGGGAGCCGAAGAGACCCAGTACTTC.

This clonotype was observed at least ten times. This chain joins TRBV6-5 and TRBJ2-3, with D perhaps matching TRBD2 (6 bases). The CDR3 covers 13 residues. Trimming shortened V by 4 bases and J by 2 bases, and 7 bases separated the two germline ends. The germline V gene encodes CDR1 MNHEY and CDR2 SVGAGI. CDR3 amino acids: CASSWRDTDTQYF. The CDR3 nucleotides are TGTGCCAGCAGTTGGAGGGACACAGATACGCAGTATTTT.

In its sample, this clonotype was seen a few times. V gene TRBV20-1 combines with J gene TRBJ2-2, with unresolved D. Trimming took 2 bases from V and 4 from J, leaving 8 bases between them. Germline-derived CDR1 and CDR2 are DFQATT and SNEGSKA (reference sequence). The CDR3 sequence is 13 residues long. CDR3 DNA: TGCAGTGCTAGATCGTACACCACCGGGGAGCTGTTTTTT. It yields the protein CSARSYTTGELFF.

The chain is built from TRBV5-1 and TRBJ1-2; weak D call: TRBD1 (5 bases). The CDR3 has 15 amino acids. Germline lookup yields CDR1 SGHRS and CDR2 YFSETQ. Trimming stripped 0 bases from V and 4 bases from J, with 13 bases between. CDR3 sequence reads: CASSLDGDSFYGYTF. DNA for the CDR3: TGCGCCAGCAGCTTGGACGGAGACAGTTTCTATGGCTACACCTTC.

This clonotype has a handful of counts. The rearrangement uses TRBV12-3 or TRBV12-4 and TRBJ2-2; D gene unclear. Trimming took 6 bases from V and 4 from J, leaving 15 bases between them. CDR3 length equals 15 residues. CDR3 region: CASSAPDTSTGELFF. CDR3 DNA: TGTGCCAGCAGCGCTCCCGACACAAGCACCGGGGAGCTGTTTTTT.

The CDR3 bases are TGTGCCACCGGAGAGGCGGGGACCTACGAGCAGTACTTC. Its translation: CATGEAGTYEQYF. V and J are TRBV15 and TRBJ2-7, with a weak D call TRBD2 (6 bases). Trimming removed 8 bases at V and 2 bases at J, with 13 bases between. Germline CDR1 reads LNHNV; CDR2 reads YYDKDF (reference sequence). This CDR3 comprises 13 residues.

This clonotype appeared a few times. Written as DNA, the CDR3 is TGTGCCAGCAGCGCACAGGTAGACAATGAGCAGTTCTTC. Residues: CASSAQVDNEQFF. This chain uses TRBV7-2 with TRBJ2-1; D possibly corresponds to TRBD1 (5 bases). Germline lookup yields CDR1 SGHTA and CDR2 FQGNSA. Trimming removed 5 bases at V and 5 bases at J, with 10 bases between. This CDR3 spans 13 amino acids. The variable domain in full, completed from reference TRBV7-2 and TRBJ2-1, reads GAGVSQSPSNKVTEKGKDVELRCDPISGHTALYWYRQSLGQGLEFLIYFQGNSAPDKSGLPSDRFSAERTGGSVSTLTIQRTQQEDSAVYLCASSAQVDNEQFFGPGTRLTVL.

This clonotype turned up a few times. The CDR3 spells CASSPGVVAGYRMQFF. The CDR3 nucleotides read TGTGCCAGTAGCCCTGGTGTGGTAGCGGGATATCGCATGCAGTTCTTC. The V and J genes are TRBV19 and TRBJ2-1; TRBD2 matches at 8 bases. The CDR3 is 16 residues long. V lost 6 bases to trimming and J lost 12 bases; unmatched junction nucleotides: 19. Germline CDR1 LNHDA, CDR2 SQIVND (reference sequence).

CDR3 nucleotides: TGTGCCTGGAGTGCCATTGGGAATGAGCAGTTCTTC. This encodes CAWSAIGNEQFF. The V call is TRBV30, the J call TRBJ2-1; no firm D call. V lost 1 base, J lost 7 bases, and 8 bases lay in between. The germline gives CDR1 GTSNPN, CDR2 SVGIG (reference sequence). The CDR3 length is 12 residues.

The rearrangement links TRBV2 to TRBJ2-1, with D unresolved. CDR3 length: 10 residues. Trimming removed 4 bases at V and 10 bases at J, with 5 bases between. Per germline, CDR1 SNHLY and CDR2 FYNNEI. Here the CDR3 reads CASSVVEQFF. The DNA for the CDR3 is TGTGCCAGCAGTGTAGTAGAGCAGTTCTTC.

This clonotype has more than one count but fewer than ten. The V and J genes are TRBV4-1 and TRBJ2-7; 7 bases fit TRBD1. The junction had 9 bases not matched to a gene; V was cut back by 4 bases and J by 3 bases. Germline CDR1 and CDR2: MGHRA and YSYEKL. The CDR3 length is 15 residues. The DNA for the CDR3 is TGCGCCAGCAGCCCCTCCAGGGGGTACGTCTACGAGCAGTACTTC. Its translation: CASSPSRGYVYEQYF.

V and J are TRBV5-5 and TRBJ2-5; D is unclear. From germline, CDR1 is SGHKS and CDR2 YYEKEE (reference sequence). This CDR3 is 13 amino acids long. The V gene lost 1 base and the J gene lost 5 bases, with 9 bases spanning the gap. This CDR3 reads CASSLPYMETQYF. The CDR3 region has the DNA TGTGCCAGCAGCTTGCCGTATATGGAGACCCAGTACTTC.

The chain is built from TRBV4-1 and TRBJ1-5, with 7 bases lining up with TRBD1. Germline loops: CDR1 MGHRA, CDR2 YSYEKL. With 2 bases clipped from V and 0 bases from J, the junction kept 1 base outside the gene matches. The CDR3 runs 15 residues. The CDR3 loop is CASSQQGVSNQPQHF. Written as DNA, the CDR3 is TGCGCCAGCAGCCAACAGGGGGTTAGCAATCAGCCCCAGCATTTT.

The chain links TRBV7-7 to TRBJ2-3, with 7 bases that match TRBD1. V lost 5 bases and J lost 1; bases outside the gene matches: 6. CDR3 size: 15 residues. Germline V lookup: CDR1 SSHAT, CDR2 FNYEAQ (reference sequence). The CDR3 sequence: CASSPGQARTDTQYF. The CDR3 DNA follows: TGTGCCAGCAGCCCCGGACAGGCACGCACAGATACGCAGTATTTT.

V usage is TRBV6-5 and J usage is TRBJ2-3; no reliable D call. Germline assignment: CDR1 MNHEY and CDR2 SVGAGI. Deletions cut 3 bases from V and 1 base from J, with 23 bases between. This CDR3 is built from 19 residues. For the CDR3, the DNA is TGTGCCAGCAGTTATTATCGGACGGCTGGACCTATCGGCACAGATACGCAGTATTTT. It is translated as CASSYYRTAGPIGTDTQYF.

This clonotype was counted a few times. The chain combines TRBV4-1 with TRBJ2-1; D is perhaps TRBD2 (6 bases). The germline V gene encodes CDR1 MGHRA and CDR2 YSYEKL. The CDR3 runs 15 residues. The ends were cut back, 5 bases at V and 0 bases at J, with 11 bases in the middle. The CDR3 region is CASSVSGLSYNEQFF. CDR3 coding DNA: TGCGCCAGCAGCGTCTCGGGACTCTCCTACAATGAGCAGTTCTTC.

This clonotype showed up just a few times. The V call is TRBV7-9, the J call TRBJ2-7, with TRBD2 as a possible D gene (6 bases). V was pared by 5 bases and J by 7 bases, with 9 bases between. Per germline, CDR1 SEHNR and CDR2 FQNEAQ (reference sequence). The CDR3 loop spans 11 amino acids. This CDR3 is CASSHGGEQYF. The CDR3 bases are TGTGCCAGCAGCCACGGGGGAGAGCAGTACTTC.

For the CDR3, the DNA is TGCGCCAGCAGCTTTGGTTCGGGAAGCAATGAGCAGTTCTTC. Translating it yields CASSFGSGSNEQFF. This chain uses TRBV5-1 with TRBJ2-1; possible D gene TRBD2, 5 bases. Germline V gives CDR1 SGHRS, CDR2 YFSETQ. Trimming left V 2 bases short and J 6 bases short, with 12 bases between. CDR3 size: 14 residues.

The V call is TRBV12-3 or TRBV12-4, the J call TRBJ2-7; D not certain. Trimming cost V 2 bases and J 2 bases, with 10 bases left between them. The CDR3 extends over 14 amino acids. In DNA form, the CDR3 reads TGTGCCAGCAGTTTAAGGACCGCCCCCTACGAGCAGTACTTC. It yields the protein CASSLRTAPYEQYF.